Presented here are 19 T cell receptor beta chains from one specimen sequenced in a study of blood T cells in healthy people across ages. Next came a second PCR, run for about 7 to 12 cycles, which used a sample-barcoded 5' primer along with a J-beta primer mix. TCRdb used MiXCR to reprocess the 5' RACE reads, holding one entry per CDR3 protein. The sample holds approximately 810,000 distinct CDR3 sequences, around 28% seen once. Material for sequencing was blood. The receptors were gathered from an elderly woman in good health.

Many counts were recorded for this clonotype. This sequence joins TRBV7-2 and TRBJ1-2; 9 bases are shared with TRBD1. Germline CDR1 SGHTA, CDR2 FQGNSA. The CDR3 covers 14 residues. J gave up 8 bases and V 5 bases, and 9 bases lay outside the gene matches. CDR3 in DNA: TGTGCCAGCAGCCCCGGACAGGGGATGAAAGGCTACACCTTC. It translates to CASSPGQGMKGYTF.

In its sample, this clonotype was seen a few times. The chain couples TRBV6-1 to TRBJ1-5; no clear D gene. Germline assignment: CDR1 MNHNS and CDR2 SASEGT. The ends were cut back, 1 base at V and 2 bases at J, with 9 bases in the middle. The CDR3 runs to 15 residues. The CDR3 protein is CASSEVGGGNQPQHF. As DNA, the CDR3 is TGTGCCAGCAGTGAAGTAGGAGGAGGCAATCAGCCCCAGCATTTT.

This clonotype was seen just once. The chain joins TRBV28 to TRBJ1-3, with a weak D call TRBD1 (5 bases). Germline values: CDR1 MDHEN, CDR2 SYDVKM. The CDR3 spans 15 residues. V lost 8 bases and J lost 4, with 18 bases in between. The CDR3 nucleotides read TGTGCCAGCCGAGACAGTCAACCGTCAGGAAACACCATATATTTT. Translating gives CASRDSQPSGNTIYF.

This clonotype was observed a few times. The chain is built from TRBV5-4 and TRBJ1-2; D remains unclear. V was pared by 2 bases and J by 0 bases, with 14 bases between. The V gene's germline CDR1 is SGHNT and CDR2 YYREEE (reference sequence). There are 16 residues in the CDR3. The CDR3 bases are TGTGCCAGCAGCTTATCGGCCTCGTTAGCTAACTATGGCTACACCTTC. This sequence encodes CASSLSASLANYGYTF.

This clonotype was picked up many times. The J gene is TRBJ2-4, the V gene TRBV6-2 or TRBV6-3; the D call may be TRBD1 or TRBD2 (5 bases each). Trimming removed 7 bases at V and 0 bases at J, with 13 bases between. The germline V gene has CDR1 MNHEY and CDR2 SVGEGT. The CDR3 spans 15 residues. CDR3 DNA: TGTGCCAGCAACCGGGACCGACTAGCCAAAAACATTCAGTACTTC. Translation gives CASNRDRLAKNIQYF.

There are many counts of this clonotype. The V gene is TRBV10-3, the J gene TRBJ2-1; TRBD2 might be the D (6 bases). V was trimmed by 1 base and J by 2 bases, leaving 9 bases between them. CDR1 and CDR2 from the germline V gene are ENHRY and SYGVKD. This CDR3 contains 15 residues. For the CDR3, the DNA is TGTGCCATCAGTGAGTTATCGGGGGCCTACAATGAGCAGTTCTTC. Protein sequence: CAISELSGAYNEQFF.

Ten or more counts support this clonotype. A much larger clone differs by one base, so this may be a read error. The chain couples TRBV10-2 to TRBJ2-5, with D possibly being TRBD1 or TRBD2 (5 bases each). The CDR3 runs 13 residues. Trimming took off 6 bases at V and 4 bases at J, with 12 bases between the two ends. Germline lookup yields CDR1 WSHSY and CDR2 SAAADI. This chain's CDR3 is CASRERGGETQYF. The CDR3 DNA follows: TGCGCCAGCAGGGAGAGGGGTGGAGAGACCCAGTACTTC.

This clonotype was recorded many times. The rearrangement joins TRBV12-3 or TRBV12-4 to TRBJ1-2; the D is unclear. CDR3 length equals 14 residues. Deletions cut 4 bases from V and 2 bases from J, with 11 bases between. The DNA for the CDR3 is TGTGCCAGCAGTTACTTTGGTGGGAACTATGGCTACACCTTC. Amino acids: CASSYFGGNYGYTF.

This clonotype appeared many times. V and J are TRBV7-2 and TRBJ2-7; D may be TRBD1 (6 bases). Germline-derived CDR1 and CDR2 are SGHTA and FQGNSA. This CDR3 has 15 residues. Trimming removed 2 bases from V and 0 bases from J, with 11 bases in between. This CDR3 is CASSLRGTDSYEQYF. DNA for the CDR3: TGTGCCAGCAGCTTAAGGGGGACCGACTCCTACGAGCAGTACTTC.

This chain connects TRBV12-3 or TRBV12-4 to TRBJ2-2; TRBD2 is a possible D gene (6 bases). This CDR3 has 15 residues. The V end lost 3 bases, the J end lost 5 bases, and 13 bases lay between the germline ends. In nucleotides, the CDR3 is TGTGCCAGCAGTTTTTATGGGACTGCTACCGGGGAGCTGTTTTTT. Its protein is CASSFYGTATGELFF.

The genes are TRBV25-1 and TRBJ2-7; TRBD1 aligns across 10 bases. The V segment lost 6 bases and the J segment 1 base; nucleotides outside the gene matches: 9. Germline CDR1 is MGHDK and CDR2 is SYGVNS. The CDR3 spans 16 residues. The CDR3 reads CASSSTGGSESYEQYF. In DNA form, the CDR3 reads TGTGCCAGCAGCTCGACAGGGGGCTCGGAATCCTACGAGCAGTACTTC.

The chain recombines TRBV20-1 with TRBJ1-4; no clear D. The CDR3 covers 12 residues. Germline V gene lookup returns CDR1 DFQATT and CDR2 SNEGSKA (reference sequence). Between the trimmed V and J ends, which lost 4 bases and 7 bases, there was a span of 10 bases. The CDR3 spells CSANLEAEKLFF. The CDR3 DNA follows: TGCAGTGCTAACCTTGAGGCTGAAAAACTGTTTTTT.

The table lists this clonotype with many counts. CDR3 residues: CASSAHPRGDRKYEQYF. In DNA, the CDR3 is TGTGCCAGCAGCGCACATCCGCGCGGGGACAGAAAATACGAGCAGTACTTC. J is TRBJ2-7 and V is TRBV7-6; TRBD1 might be the D (7 bases). Trimming shortened V by 5 bases and J by 4 bases, and 24 bases separated the two germline ends. The germline V gene encodes CDR1 SGHVS and CDR2 FNYEAQ. The length of the CDR3 is 17 residues.

V and J are TRBV20-1 and TRBJ1-6; no reliable D call. This CDR3 spans 15 amino acids. CDR1 DFQATT and CDR2 SNEGSKA come from the germline V gene (reference sequence). V lost 0 bases and J 6 bases, leaving 12 bases between the germline ends. CDR3 DNA: TGCAGTGCTAGAGAGGGAAATATGTCTAATTCACCCCTCCACTTT. Its translation is CSAREGNMSNSPLHF.

This clonotype has at least ten counts. This sequence joins TRBV11-2 and TRBJ2-3; D perhaps matches TRBD1 (5 bases). The V and J ends lost 1 base and 3 bases respectively, with 11 bases between them. Germline assignment: CDR1 SGHAT and CDR2 FQNNGV. The CDR3 consists of 15 residues. CDR3 residues: CASSLVAGRTDTQYF. DNA of the CDR3: TGTGCCAGCAGCTTAGTGGCAGGGCGGACAGATACGCAGTATTTT.

V usage is TRBV20-1 and J usage is TRBJ2-5; D remains ambiguous. The length of the CDR3 is 15 residues. CDR1 is DFQATT and CDR2 is SNEGSKA in the germline V gene (reference sequence). The V gene lost 5 bases and the J gene lost 3 bases, with 19 bases spanning the gap. CDR3 amino acids: CSAFHRAPRKETQYF. In nucleotides, the CDR3 is TGCAGTGCTTTCCATAGGGCACCCCGAAAAGAGACCCAGTACTTC.

Only a few counts were recorded for this clonotype. This CDR3 reads CASSSWKAGDYEQYF. CDR3 bases: TGTGCCAGCAGTTCATGGAAGGCGGGGGACTACGAGCAGTACTTC. This sequence joins TRBV7-9 and TRBJ2-7; 7 bases agree with TRBD2. CDR1 and CDR2 (germline): SEHNR, FQNEAQ (reference sequence). This CDR3 is 15 amino acids long. With 6 bases clipped from V and 3 bases from J, the junction kept 11 bases outside the gene matches.

On this clonotype: This may be a read error, as it is one base from a much larger clone. The chain links TRBV6-1 to TRBJ2-1; D might be TRBD1 (6 bases). Germline V gene lookup returns CDR1 MNHNS and CDR2 SASEGT. Trimming stripped 5 bases from V and 6 bases from J, with 23 bases between. The CDR3 has 17 residues. The CDR3 DNA reads as TGTGCCAGCAGTAGTTTCCAAGGGGGAAAATATTGCAATGAGCAGTTCTTC. It is translated as CASSSFQGGKYCNEQFF.

This clonotype was counted ten times or more. The gene calls are TRBV12-3 or TRBV12-4 and TRBJ1-2, with a weak D call TRBD1 (5 bases). The CDR3 sequence is 14 residues long. V lost 3 bases and J 6 bases, leaving 14 bases between the germline ends. This CDR3 is CASSFNPGIHGYTF. Written as DNA, the CDR3 is TGTGCCAGCAGTTTTAATCCAGGGATCCATGGCTACACCTTC.